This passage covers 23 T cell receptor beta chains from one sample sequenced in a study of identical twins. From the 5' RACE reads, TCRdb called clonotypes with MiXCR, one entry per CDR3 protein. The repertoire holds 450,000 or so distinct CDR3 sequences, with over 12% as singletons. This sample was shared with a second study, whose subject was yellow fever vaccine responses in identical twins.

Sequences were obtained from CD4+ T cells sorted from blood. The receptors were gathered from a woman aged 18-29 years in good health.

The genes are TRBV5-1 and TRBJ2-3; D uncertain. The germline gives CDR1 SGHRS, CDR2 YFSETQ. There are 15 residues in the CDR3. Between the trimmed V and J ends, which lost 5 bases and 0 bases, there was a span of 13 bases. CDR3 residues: CASRLSPTSTDTQYF. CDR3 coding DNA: TGCGCCAGCAGACTATCCCCCACTAGCACAGATACGCAGTATTTT.

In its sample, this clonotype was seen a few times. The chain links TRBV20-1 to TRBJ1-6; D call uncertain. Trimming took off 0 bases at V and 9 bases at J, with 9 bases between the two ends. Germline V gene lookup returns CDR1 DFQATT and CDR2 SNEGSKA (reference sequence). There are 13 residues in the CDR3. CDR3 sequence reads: CSARERLTSPLHF. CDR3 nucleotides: TGCAGTGCTAGAGAGCGCCTTACTTCACCCCTCCACTTT.

The DNA of the CDR3 is TGTGCCAGCAGCCCTACAGGGGCGAGTTCGAATACGCAGTATTTT. Translated, it gives CASSPTGASSNTQYF. This sequence joins TRBV28 and TRBJ2-3, with TRBD1 matching 7 bases. The CDR3 consists of 15 residues. After removal of 6 bases from V and 7 bases from J, the junction contained 13 bases not matched to a gene. From germline, CDR1 is MDHEN and CDR2 SYDVKM.

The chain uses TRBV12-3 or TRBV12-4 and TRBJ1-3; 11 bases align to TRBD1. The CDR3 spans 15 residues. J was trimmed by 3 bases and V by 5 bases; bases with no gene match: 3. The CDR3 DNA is TGTGCCAGCAGTGCCGGGACAGGGGGTGGAAACACCATATATTTT. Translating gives CASSAGTGGGNTIYF.

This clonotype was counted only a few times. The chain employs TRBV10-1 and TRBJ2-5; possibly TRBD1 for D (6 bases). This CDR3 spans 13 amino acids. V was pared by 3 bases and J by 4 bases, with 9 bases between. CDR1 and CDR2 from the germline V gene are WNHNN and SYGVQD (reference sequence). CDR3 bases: TGCGCCAGCAGTGACCCAGGGGTAGAGACCCAGTACTTC. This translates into CASSDPGVETQYF.

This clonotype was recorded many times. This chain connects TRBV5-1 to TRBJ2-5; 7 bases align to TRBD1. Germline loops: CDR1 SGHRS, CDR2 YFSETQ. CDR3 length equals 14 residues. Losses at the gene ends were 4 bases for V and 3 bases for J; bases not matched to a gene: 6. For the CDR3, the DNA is TGCGCCAGCAGCGCACGACAGGGAAAAGAGACCCAGTACTTC. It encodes CASSARQGKETQYF. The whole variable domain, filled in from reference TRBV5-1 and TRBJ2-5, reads KAGVTQTPRYLIKTRGQQVTLSCSPISGHRSVSWYQQTPGQGLQFLFEYFSETQRNKGNFPGRFSGRQFSNSRSEMNVSTLELGDSALYLCASSARQGKETQYFGPGTRLLVL.

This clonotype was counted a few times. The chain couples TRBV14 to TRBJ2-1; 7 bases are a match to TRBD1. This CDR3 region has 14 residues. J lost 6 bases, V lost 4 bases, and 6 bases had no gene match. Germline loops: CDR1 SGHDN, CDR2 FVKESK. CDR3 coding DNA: TGTGCCAGCAGCCTCGCTGGGACAGCCAATGAGCAGTTCTTC. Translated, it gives CASSLAGTANEQFF.

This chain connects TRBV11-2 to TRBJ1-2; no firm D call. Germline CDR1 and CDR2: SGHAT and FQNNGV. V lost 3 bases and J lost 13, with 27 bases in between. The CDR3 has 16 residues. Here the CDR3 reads CASSFSIGGAGMICTF. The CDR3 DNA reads TGTGCCAGCAGCTTCTCAATCGGCGGAGCTGGAATGATCTGCACCTTC. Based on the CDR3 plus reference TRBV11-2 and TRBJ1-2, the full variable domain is EAGVAQSPRYKIIEKRQSVAFWCNPISGHATLYWYQQILGQGPKLLIQFQNNGVVDDSQLPKDRFSAERLKGVDSTLKIQPAKLEDSAVYLCASSFSIGGAGMICTFGSGTRLTVV.

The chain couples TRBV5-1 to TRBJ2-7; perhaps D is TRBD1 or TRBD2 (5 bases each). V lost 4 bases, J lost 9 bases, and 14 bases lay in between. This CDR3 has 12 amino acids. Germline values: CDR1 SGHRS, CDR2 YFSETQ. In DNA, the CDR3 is TGCGCCAGCAGCGGGCAGGGAGAAGGGCAGTACTTC. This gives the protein CASSGQGEGQYF.

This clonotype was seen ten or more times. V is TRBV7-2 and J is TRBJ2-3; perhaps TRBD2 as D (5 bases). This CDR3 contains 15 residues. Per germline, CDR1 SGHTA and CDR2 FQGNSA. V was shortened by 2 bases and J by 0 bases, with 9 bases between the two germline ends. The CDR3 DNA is TGTGCCAGCAGCTTAATAGCGTCTAGCACAGATACGCAGTATTTT. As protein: CASSLIASSTDTQYF.

The CDR3 is CASSQMNSRGLTQYF. The CDR3 DNA follows: TGCGCCAGCAGCCAAATGAATAGCCGGGGGCTTACGCAGTATTTT. The chain carries TRBV4-3 and TRBJ2-3; D is tentatively TRBD1 or TRBD2 (6 bases each). With 2 bases removed from V and 8 bases from J, the gap between germline ends came to 17 bases. The CDR3 is made up of 15 amino acids. CDR1 and CDR2 (germline): LGHNA, YSLEER.

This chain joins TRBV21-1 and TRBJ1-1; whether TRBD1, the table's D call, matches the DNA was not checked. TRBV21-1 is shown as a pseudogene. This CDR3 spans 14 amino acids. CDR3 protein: CASSKGGGDTEAFF. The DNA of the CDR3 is TGTGCCAGCAGCAAAGGGGGCGGGGACACTGAAGCTTTCTTT.

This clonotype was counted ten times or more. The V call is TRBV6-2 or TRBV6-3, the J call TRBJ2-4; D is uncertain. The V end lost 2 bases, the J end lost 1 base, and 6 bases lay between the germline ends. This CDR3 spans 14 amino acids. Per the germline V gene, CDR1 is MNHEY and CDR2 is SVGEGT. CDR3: CASSYVAAKNIQYF. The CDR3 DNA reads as TGTGCCAGCAGTTACGTGGCCGCCAAAAACATTCAGTACTTC.

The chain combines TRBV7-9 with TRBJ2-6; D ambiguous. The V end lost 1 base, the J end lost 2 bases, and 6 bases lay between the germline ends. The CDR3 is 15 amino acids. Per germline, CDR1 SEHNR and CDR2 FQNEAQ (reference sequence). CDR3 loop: CASSLVGAGANVLTF. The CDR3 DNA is TGTGCCAGCAGCTTAGTTGGCGCTGGGGCCAACGTCCTGACTTTC.

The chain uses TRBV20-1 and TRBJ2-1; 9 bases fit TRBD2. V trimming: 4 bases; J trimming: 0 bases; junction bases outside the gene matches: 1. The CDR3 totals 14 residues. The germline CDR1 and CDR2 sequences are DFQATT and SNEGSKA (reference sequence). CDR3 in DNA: TGCAGTGCTAAAGCGGGGGGCTCCTACAATGAGCAGTTCTTC. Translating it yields CSAKAGGSYNEQFF.

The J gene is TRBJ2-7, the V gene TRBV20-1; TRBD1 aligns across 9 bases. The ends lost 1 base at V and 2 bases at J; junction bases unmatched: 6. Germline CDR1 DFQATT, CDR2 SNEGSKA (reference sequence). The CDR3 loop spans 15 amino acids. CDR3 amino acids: CSARVVGQGTYEQYF. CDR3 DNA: TGCAGTGCTAGAGTTGTGGGACAGGGTACCTACGAGCAGTACTTC.

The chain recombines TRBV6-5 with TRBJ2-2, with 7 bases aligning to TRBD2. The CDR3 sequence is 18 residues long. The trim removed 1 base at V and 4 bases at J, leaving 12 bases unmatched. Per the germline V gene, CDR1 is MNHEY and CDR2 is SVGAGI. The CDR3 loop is CASSYFVGGPSSTGELFF. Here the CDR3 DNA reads TGTGCCAGCAGTTACTTTGTGGGAGGGCCGTCGAGCACCGGGGAGCTGTTTTTT.

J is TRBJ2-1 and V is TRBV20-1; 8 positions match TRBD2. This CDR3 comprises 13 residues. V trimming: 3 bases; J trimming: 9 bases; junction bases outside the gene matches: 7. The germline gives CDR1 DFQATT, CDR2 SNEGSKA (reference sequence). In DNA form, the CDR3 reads TGCAGTGCTAGTTCAGCTAGCGGGTTTGAGCAGTTCTTC. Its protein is CSASSASGFEQFF.

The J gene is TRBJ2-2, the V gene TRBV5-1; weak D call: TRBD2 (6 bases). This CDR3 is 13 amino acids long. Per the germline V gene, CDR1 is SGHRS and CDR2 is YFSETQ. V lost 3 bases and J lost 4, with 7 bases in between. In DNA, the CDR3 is TGCGCCAGCAGCTCGACTAGCACCGGGGAGCTGTTTTTT. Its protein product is CASSSTSTGELFF.

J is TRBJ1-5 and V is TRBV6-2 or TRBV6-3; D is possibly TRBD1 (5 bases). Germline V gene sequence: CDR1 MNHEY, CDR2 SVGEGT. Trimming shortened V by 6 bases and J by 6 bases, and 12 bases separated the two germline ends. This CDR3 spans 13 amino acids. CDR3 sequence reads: CASSGRGAQPQHF. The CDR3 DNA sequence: TGTGCCAGCAGCGGGAGGGGAGCTCAGCCCCAGCATTTT.

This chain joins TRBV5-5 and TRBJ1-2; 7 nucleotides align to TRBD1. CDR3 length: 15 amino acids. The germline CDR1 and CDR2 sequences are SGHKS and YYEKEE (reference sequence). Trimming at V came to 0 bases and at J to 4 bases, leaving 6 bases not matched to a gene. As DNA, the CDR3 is TGTGCCAGCAGCTTGGAGGGACAGAGCTTCTATGGCTACACCTTC. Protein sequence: CASSLEGQSFYGYTF.

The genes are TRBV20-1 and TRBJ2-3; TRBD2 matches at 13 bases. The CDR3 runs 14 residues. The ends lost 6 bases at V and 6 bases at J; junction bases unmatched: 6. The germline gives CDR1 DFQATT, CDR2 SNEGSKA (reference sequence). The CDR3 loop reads CSAKLAGGYDTQYF. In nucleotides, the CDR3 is TGCAGTGCAAAACTAGCGGGAGGGTATGATACGCAGTATTTT.

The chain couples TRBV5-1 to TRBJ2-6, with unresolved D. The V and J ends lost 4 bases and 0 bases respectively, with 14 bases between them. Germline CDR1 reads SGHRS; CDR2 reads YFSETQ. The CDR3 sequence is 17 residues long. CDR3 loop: CASSPAIQSSGANVLTF. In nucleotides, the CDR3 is TGCGCCAGCAGCCCGGCCATCCAGAGCTCTGGGGCCAACGTCCTGACTTTC.